One and the same sample provided the 17 T cell receptor beta chains below, sequenced in a study of cytomegalovirus exposure and HLA in healthy donors. The PCR made use of 60 Vbeta and 13 Jbeta primers. Sequenced by immunoSEQ multiplex PCR; TCRdb stores in-frame clones only, minus some. The repertoire holds roughly 190,000 clones, with around 85% as singletons. The sequenced material came from PBMCs. The receptors stem from a man aged 40-55 years in good health and CMV-seropositive.

This chain joins TRBV4-1 and TRBJ1-3; D might be TRBD1 (5 bases). The CDR3 runs 15 residues. CDR1 MGHRA and CDR2 YSYEKL come from the germline V gene. V was trimmed by 7 bases and J by 3 bases, leaving 16 bases between them. The CDR3 region has the DNA TGCGCCAGCACCCCAGAGGGGCTGAATGGAAACACCATATATTTT. Translating gives CASTPEGLNGNTIYF.

The rearrangement uses TRBV15 and TRBJ1-2; TRBD1 might be the D (5 bases). The CDR3 has 16 residues. Germline V CDR1 and CDR2: LNHNV, YYDKDF (reference sequence). V shed 0 bases and J shed 0 bases, with 11 bases lying between them. CDR3 sequence: CATSRDGHRANYGYTF. CDR3 DNA sequence: TGTGCCACCAGCAGAGATGGACACAGAGCTAACTATGGCTACACCTTC.

CDR3 sequence: CASSLEGTGDYGYTF. CDR3 nucleotides: TGTGCCAGCAGCTTAGAAGGGACAGGGGATTATGGCTACACCTTC. This rearrangement joins TRBV7-2 to TRBJ1-2, with 10 bases matching TRBD1. The V segment lost 1 base and the J segment 5 bases; nucleotides outside the gene matches: 4. Germline CDR1 reads SGHTA; CDR2 reads FQGNSA. This CDR3 region has 15 residues. The variable domain in full, completed from reference TRBV7-2 and TRBJ1-2, reads GAGVSQSPSNKVTEKGKDVELRCDPISGHTALYWYRQSLGQGLEFLIYFQGNSAPDKSGLPSDRFSAERTGGSVSTLTIQRTQQEDSAVYLCASSLEGTGDYGYTFGSGTRLTVV.

This clone occurred a few times. This sequence joins TRBV4-3 and TRBJ1-4, with no clear D. Germline V CDR1 and CDR2: LGHNA, YSLEER. The CDR3 has 16 amino acids. V lost 0 bases to trimming and J lost 4 bases, with 12 bases between them. In nucleotides, the CDR3 is TGCGCCAGCAGCCAAGAAGGCCAGGATGGTAATGAAAAACTGTTTTTT. It is translated as CASSQEGQDGNEKLFF.

This chain joins TRBV4-3 and TRBJ2-7; maybe TRBD1 (6 bases). Looked up from germline, CDR1 is LGHNA and CDR2 is YSLEER. V dropped 3 bases and J dropped 3 bases, with 24 bases sitting between them. The CDR3 runs 18 residues. The CDR3 reads CASSHPPEGTHTGYEQYF. The CDR3 bases are TGCGCCAGCAGCCACCCCCCCGAGGGGACACACACGGGCTACGAGCAGTACTTC.

The chain carries TRBV19 and TRBJ2-7; D is possibly TRBD1 (5 bases). CDR1 LNHDA and CDR2 SQIVND come from the germline V gene (reference sequence). The CDR3 consists of 14 residues. The germline V and J ends were trimmed by 2 bases and 3 bases, with 11 bases remaining between them. CDR3 sequence: CASSIFRAGYEQYF. In DNA form, the CDR3 reads TGTGCCAGTAGTATATTCAGGGCCGGCTACGAGCAGTACTTC.

The rearrangement uses TRBV21-1 and TRBJ1-1. TRBV21-1 is designated a pseudogene. This CDR3 comprises 17 residues. CDR3 amino acids: CASSQAGARLLNTEAFF. In DNA, the CDR3 is TGTGCCAGCAGTCAAGCGGGGGCGCGGCTACTGAACACTGAAGCTTTCTTT.

The rearrangement links TRBV12-5 to TRBJ1-1, with D possibly being TRBD1 (6 bases). CDR1 and CDR2 from the germline V gene are LGHNT and FRNRAP. The CDR3 covers 16 residues. The V end lost 2 bases, the J end lost 1 base, and 14 bases lay between the germline ends. The CDR3 nucleotides are TGTGCTAGTGGTTTGCCCACAGGGTCGGAGAACACTGAAGCTTTCTTT. Translation gives CASGLPTGSENTEAFF.

The V and J genes are TRBV21-1 and TRBJ2-7; no check of the table's D call, TRBD2, against the DNA was made. TRBV21-1 is listed as a pseudogene. The CDR3 has 15 amino acids. CDR3 in DNA: TGTGCCAGCCCTGGGGGGGGCGAAAACTCCTACGAGCAGTACTTC. This codes for CASPGGGENSYEQYF.

The chain carries TRBV28 and TRBJ2-4; D is undetermined. CDR1 and CDR2 from the germline V gene are MDHEN and SYDVKM. V shed 5 bases and J shed 3 bases, with 11 bases lying between them. The CDR3 consists of 14 residues. CDR3 nucleotide sequence: TGTGCCAGCAGTGCCTATAACTTCAAAAACATTCAGTACTTC. Encoded protein: CASSAYNFKNIQYF.

Only one count was recorded for this clone. J is TRBJ2-7 and V is TRBV20-1; D ambiguous. This CDR3 spans 11 amino acids. Germline CDR1 DFQATT, CDR2 SNEGSKA (reference sequence). V lost 6 bases to trimming and J lost 3 bases, with 9 bases between them. CDR3: CSAANVYEQYF. As DNA, the CDR3 is TGCAGTGCCGCGAATGTCTACGAGCAGTACTTC.

This clone has more than one count but fewer than ten. This rearrangement joins TRBV7-8 to TRBJ2-5; tentative D call: TRBD2 (5 bases). The length of the CDR3 is 13 residues. Trimming left V 8 bases short and J 5 bases short, with 15 bases between. Germline V gene data show CDR1 as SGHVS and CDR2 as FQNEAQ. CDR3 sequence: CASLRRAAETQYF. The CDR3 DNA is TGTGCCAGCTTACGGCGGGCCGCGGAGACCCAGTACTTC.

V and J are TRBV14 and TRBJ2-7; tentative D call: TRBD2 (7 bases). Trimming removed 0 bases at V and 3 bases at J, with 21 bases between. CDR1 is SGHDN, CDR2 FVKESK, per germline. The CDR3 sequence is 18 residues long. The CDR3 loop reads CASSQDEFRGGGYYEQYF. The CDR3 nucleotides are TGTGCCAGCAGCCAAGATGAGTTTCGGGGCGGGGGCTACTACGAGCAGTACTTC.

This clone was detected only a few times. This chain joins TRBV7-9 and TRBJ2-5; D is unresolved. The V gene's germline CDR1 is SEHNR and CDR2 FQNEAQ (reference sequence). The CDR3 is 12 amino acids. The ends were cut back, 4 bases at V and 0 bases at J, with 3 bases in the middle. CDR3 sequence (DNA): TGTGCCAGCAGCTCGGACCAAGAGACCCAGTACTTC. It codes for CASSSDQETQYF.

The chain recombines TRBV10-3 with TRBJ2-1; 11 nucleotides line up with TRBD1. The CDR3 has 15 amino acids. V trimming: 3 bases; J trimming: 7 bases; junction bases outside the gene matches: 5. Germline V gives CDR1 ENHRY, CDR2 SYGVKD. This chain's CDR3 is CAISDWTGGGNEQFF. The CDR3 DNA sequence: TGTGCCATCAGTGATTGGACAGGGGGCGGGAATGAGCAGTTCTTC.

The CDR3 nucleotides read TGTGCCAGCTTATGGGGGGGACACCGAGGTTCACCCCTCCACTTT. Protein sequence: CASLWGGHRGSPLHF. The chain is built from TRBV25-1 and TRBJ1-6, with D perhaps TRBD1 (6 bases). The CDR3 is made up of 15 amino acids. With 8 bases removed from V and 9 bases from J, the gap between germline ends came to 20 bases. Germline V gene sequence: CDR1 MGHDK, CDR2 SYGVNS.

The chain carries TRBV7-2 and TRBJ2-4, with 12 bases matching TRBD1. Germline CDR1 and CDR2: SGHTA and FQGNSA. V shed 5 bases, J shed 1 base, and the junction held 3 bases outside the gene matches. The CDR3 length is 16 residues. In nucleotides, the CDR3 is TGTGCCAGCAGCGGTGGGACAGGGGGCGCCAAAAACATTCAGTACTTC. Its protein is CASSGGTGGAKNIQYF. Drawing the rest from reference TRBV7-2 and TRBJ2-4, the complete variable domain is GAGVSQSPSNKVTEKGKDVELRCDPISGHTALYWYRQSLGQGLEFLIYFQGNSAPDKSGLPSDRFSAERTGGSVSTLTIQRTQQEDSAVYLCASSGGTGGAKNIQYFGAGTRLSVL.